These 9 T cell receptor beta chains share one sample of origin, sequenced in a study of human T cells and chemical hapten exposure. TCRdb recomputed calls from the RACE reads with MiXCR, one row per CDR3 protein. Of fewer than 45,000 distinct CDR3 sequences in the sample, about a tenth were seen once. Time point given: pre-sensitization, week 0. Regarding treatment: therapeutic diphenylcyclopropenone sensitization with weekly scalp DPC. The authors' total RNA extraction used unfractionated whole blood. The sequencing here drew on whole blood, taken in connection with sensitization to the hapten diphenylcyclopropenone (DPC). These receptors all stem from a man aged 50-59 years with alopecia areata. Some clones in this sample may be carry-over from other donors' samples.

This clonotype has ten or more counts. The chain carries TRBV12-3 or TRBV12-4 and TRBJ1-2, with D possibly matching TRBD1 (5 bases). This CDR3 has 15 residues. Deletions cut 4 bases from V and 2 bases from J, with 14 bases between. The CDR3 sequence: CASSSAGGLNYGYTF. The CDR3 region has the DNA TGTGCCAGCAGTTCGGCGGGGGGATTAAACTATGGCTACACCTTC.

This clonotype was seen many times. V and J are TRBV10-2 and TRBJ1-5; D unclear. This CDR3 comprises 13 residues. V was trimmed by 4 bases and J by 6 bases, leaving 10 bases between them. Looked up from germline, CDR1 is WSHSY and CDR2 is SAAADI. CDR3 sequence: CASSVLGGQPQHF. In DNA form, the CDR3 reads TGCGCCAGCAGTGTTCTGGGCGGTCAGCCCCAGCATTTT.

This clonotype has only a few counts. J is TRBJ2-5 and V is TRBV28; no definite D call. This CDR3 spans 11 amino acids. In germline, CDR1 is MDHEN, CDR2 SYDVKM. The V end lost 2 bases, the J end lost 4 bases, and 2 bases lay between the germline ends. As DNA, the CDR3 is TGTGCCAGCAGTTTAGGAGAGACCCAGTACTTC. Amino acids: CASSLGETQYF.

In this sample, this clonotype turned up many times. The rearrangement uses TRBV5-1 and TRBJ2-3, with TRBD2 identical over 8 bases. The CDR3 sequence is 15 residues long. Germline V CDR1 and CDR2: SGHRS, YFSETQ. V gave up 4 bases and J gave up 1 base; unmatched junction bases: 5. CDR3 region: CASSATSGRTDTQYF. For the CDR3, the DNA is TGCGCCAGCAGCGCAACTAGCGGACGCACAGATACGCAGTATTTT. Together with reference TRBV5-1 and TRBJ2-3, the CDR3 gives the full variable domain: KAGVTQTPRYLIKTRGQQVTLSCSPISGHRSVSWYQQTPGQGLQFLFEYFSETQRNKGNFPGRFSGRQFSNSRSEMNVSTLELGDSALYLCASSATSGRTDTQYFGPGTRLTVL.

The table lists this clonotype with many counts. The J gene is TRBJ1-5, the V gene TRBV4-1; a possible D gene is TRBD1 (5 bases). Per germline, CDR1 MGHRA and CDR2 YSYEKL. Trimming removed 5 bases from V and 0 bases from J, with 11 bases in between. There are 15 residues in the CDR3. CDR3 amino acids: CASSFRGYSNQPQHF. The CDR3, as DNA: TGCGCCAGCAGCTTCCGGGGGTATAGCAATCAGCCCCAGCATTTT.

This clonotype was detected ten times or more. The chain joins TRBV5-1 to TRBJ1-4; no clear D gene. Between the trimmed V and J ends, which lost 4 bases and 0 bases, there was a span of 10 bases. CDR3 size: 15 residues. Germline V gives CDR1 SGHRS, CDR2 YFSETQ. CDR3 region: CASSGNTATNEKLFF. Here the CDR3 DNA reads TGCGCCAGCAGCGGAAACACAGCAACTAATGAAAAACTGTTTTTT. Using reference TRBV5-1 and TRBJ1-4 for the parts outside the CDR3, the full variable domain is KAGVTQTPRYLIKTRGQQVTLSCSPISGHRSVSWYQQTPGQGLQFLFEYFSETQRNKGNFPGRFSGRQFSNSRSEMNVSTLELGDSALYLCASSGNTATNEKLFFGSGTQLSVL.

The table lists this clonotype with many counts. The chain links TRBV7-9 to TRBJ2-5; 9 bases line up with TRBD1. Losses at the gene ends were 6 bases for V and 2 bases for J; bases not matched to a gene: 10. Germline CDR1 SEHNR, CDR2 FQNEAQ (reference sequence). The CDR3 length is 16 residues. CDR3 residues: CASRVNRGHGQETQYF. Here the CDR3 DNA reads TGTGCCAGCAGAGTCAACAGGGGGCATGGGCAAGAGACCCAGTACTTC.

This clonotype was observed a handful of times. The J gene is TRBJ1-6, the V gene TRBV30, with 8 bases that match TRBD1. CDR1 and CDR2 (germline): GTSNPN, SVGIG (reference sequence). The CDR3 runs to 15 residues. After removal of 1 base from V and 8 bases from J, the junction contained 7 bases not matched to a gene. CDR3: CAWSGTGGPDSPLHF. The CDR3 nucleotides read TGTGCCTGGAGTGGTACAGGGGGTCCAGATTCACCCCTCCACTTT.

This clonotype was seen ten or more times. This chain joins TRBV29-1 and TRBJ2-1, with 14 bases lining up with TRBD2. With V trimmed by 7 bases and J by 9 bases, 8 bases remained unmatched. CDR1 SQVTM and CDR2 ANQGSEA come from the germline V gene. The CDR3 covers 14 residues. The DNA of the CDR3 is TGCAGCGACCGACTAGCGGGAGGGCTGGGTGAGCAGTTCTTC. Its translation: CSDRLAGGLGEQFF.